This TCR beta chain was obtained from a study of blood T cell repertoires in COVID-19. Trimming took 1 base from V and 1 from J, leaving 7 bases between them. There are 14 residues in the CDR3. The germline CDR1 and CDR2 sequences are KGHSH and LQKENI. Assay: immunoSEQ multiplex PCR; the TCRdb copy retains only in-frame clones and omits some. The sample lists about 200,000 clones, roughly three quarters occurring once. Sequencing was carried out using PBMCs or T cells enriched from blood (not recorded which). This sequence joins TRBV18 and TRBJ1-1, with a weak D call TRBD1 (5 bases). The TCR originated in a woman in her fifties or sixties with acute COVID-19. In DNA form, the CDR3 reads TGTGCCAGCTCACCACGGGACTCGAACACTGAAGCTTTCTTT. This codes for CASSPRDSNTEAFF.